Listed here are 19 T cell receptor beta chains from one sample, sequenced in a study of long-term antiretroviral therapy in people with HIV. immunoSEQ v3.0 was run at survey level. The protocol was immunoSEQ multiplex PCR, while the TCRdb copy is restricted to in-frame clones and leaves out a portion. The table records about 24,000 clones, 81% of them present only once. The input for sequencing was unsorted PBMCs, taken at the start of antiretroviral therapy, before treatment. All receptors come from a woman aged 18-29 years with HIV.

J is TRBJ1-6 and V is TRBV14; possible D gene TRBD1, 5 bases. CDR3 length equals 14 residues. CDR1 is SGHDN and CDR2 is FVKESK in the germline V gene. V gave up 1 base and J gave up 9 bases, with 10 bases separating them. CDR3 nucleotide sequence: TGTGCCAGCAGCCAAGTCACCGGGGGTTCACCCCTCCACTTT. This translates into CASSQVTGGSPLHF.

The chain is built from TRBV6-1 and TRBJ2-3, with 7 bases that match TRBD2. With V trimmed by 6 bases and J by 2 bases, 5 bases remained unmatched. CDR1 and CDR2 from the germline V gene are MNHNS and SASEGT. CDR3 length equals 14 residues. This CDR3 is CASRGSGATDTQYF. CDR3 DNA sequence: TGTGCCAGCAGGGGAAGCGGGGCCACAGATACGCAGTATTTT.

The table lists this clone with a few counts. CDR3 sequence: CASSSIQGNSPLHF. CDR3 in DNA: TGTGCCAGCAGTTCAATACAGGGTAATTCACCCCTCCACTTT. The chain carries TRBV6-5 and TRBJ1-6; a possible D gene is TRBD1 (6 bases). Germline V CDR1 and CDR2: MNHEY, SVGAGI. CDR3 length: 14 amino acids. Deletions cut 4 bases from V and 6 bases from J, with 10 bases between.

The chain employs TRBV6-4 and TRBJ2-1; unclear D gene. The CDR3 sequence is 13 residues long. Germline V gives CDR1 MRHNA, CDR2 SNTAGT. V was cut by 4 bases and J by 9 bases, with 13 bases left in between. The CDR3 DNA follows: TGTGCCAGCAGTGTGCAGGCGGATAGTGAGCAGTTCTTC. Translated: CASSVQADSEQFF.

This chain links TRBV9 with TRBJ2-1; 10 bases are a match to TRBD2. This CDR3 has 16 amino acids. V was pared by 4 bases and J by 7 bases, with 11 bases of the junction left unmatched. CDR1 SGDLS and CDR2 YYNGEE come from the germline V gene. The CDR3 protein is CASSRAGTSAGNEQFF. The DNA for the CDR3 is TGTGCCAGCAGCCGCGCCGGGACTAGCGCCGGGAATGAGCAGTTCTTC. Using reference TRBV9 and TRBJ2-1 for the parts outside the CDR3, the full variable domain is DSGVTQTPKHLITATGQRVTLRCSPRSGDLSVYWYQQSLDQGLQFLIQYYNGEERAKGNILERFSAQQFPDLHSELNLSSLELGDSALYFCASSRAGTSAGNEQFFGPGTRLTVL.

V gene TRBV9 combines with J gene TRBJ1-2, with D unclear. Deletions cut 4 bases from V and 6 bases from J, with 10 bases between. CDR3 size: 12 residues. CDR1 and CDR2 (germline): SGDLS, YYNGEE. The CDR3 protein is CASSSQEHGYTF. CDR3 coding DNA: TGTGCCAGCAGCTCCCAGGAACATGGCTACACCTTC.

By its share, this clone is medium-sized. The rearrangement joins TRBV4-1 to TRBJ1-4; D unresolved. Trimming took 0 bases from V and 12 from J, leaving 20 bases between them. Germline CDR1 MGHRA, CDR2 YSYEKL. The CDR3 is 16 amino acids. CDR3 in DNA: TGCGCCAGCAGCCAAGATCTAGCAGTTGAGGCGTGGGAACTGTTTTTT. It translates to CASSQDLAVEAWELFF.

The chain has TRBV27 and TRBJ2-7; D possibly corresponds to TRBD1 (6 bases). CDR3 length: 14 residues. Looked up from germline, CDR1 is MNHEY and CDR2 is SMNVEV (reference sequence). With 3 bases removed from V and 2 bases from J, the gap between germline ends came to 11 bases. CDR3 nucleotides: TGTGCCAGCAGTTTCACAGGGCGACCCTACGAGCAGTACTTC. This codes for CASSFTGRPYEQYF.

The chain has TRBV7-9 and TRBJ2-7; tentatively, D is TRBD2 (5 bases). Germline V gene data show CDR1 as SEHNR and CDR2 as FQNEAQ (reference sequence). The V gene lost 6 bases and the J gene lost 5 bases, with 8 bases spanning the gap. The length of the CDR3 is 11 residues. CDR3 sequence: CASRAAHEQYF. CDR3 bases: TGTGCCAGCAGAGCGGCTCACGAGCAGTACTTC.

The V gene is TRBV10-3, the J gene TRBJ1-1, with 7 positions matching TRBD1. Trimming took 9 bases from V and 2 from J; bases not matched to a gene: 6. The CDR3 extends over 13 amino acids. The germline CDR1 and CDR2 sequences are ENHRY and SYGVKD. CDR3 in amino acids: CAIGTEENTEAFF. CDR3 nucleotide sequence: TGTGCCATTGGGACAGAAGAAAACACTGAAGCTTTCTTT.

This sequence joins TRBV28 and TRBJ1-2; TRBD1 agrees at 10 bases. Germline assignment: CDR1 MDHEN and CDR2 SYDVKM. This CDR3 has 15 amino acids. The junction had 8 bases not matched to a gene; V was cut back by 2 bases and J by 8 bases. This CDR3 reads CASSLRTDRGGGYTF. CDR3 coding DNA: TGTGCCAGCAGTTTACGGACGGACAGGGGGGGAGGCTACACCTTC.

This sequence joins TRBV5-8 and TRBJ2-1, with a weak D call TRBD2 (7 bases). Trimming removed 0 bases at V and 6 bases at J, with 13 bases between. Germline loops: CDR1 SGHTS, CDR2 YDEGEE. The CDR3 length is 15 residues. For the CDR3, the DNA is TGTGCCAGCAGCTTGGGTTGGGGGGGCCTCAATGAGCAGTTCTTC. This gives the protein CASSLGWGGLNEQFF.

This chain joins TRBV5-1 and TRBJ2-7, with a weak D call TRBD2 (6 bases). The CDR3 runs to 15 residues. The V end was cut by 4 bases, the J end by 1 base, with 15 bases between. The germline V gene encodes CDR1 SGHRS and CDR2 YFSETQ. CDR3 region: CASSPGGAQSYEQYF. The CDR3 DNA sequence: TGCGCCAGCAGCCCCGGCGGGGCCCAATCCTACGAGCAGTACTTC.

CDR3 sequence reads: CASSEVPRTGDCTF. The CDR3 DNA is TGTGCCAGCAGTGAAGTCCCCAGGACCGGCGATTGCACCTTC. The chain carries TRBV6-1 and TRBJ1-2; D uncertain. There are 14 residues in the CDR3. V lost 1 base and J 13 bases, leaving 19 bases between the germline ends. CDR1 and CDR2 from the germline V gene are MNHNS and SASEGT.

V usage is TRBV6-1 and J usage is TRBJ2-1; TRBD2 agrees at 8 bases. CDR3 length: 16 amino acids. Losses at the gene ends were 2 bases for V and 3 bases for J; bases not matched to a gene: 6. The germline gives CDR1 MNHNS, CDR2 SASEGT. CDR3 protein: CASSERSGGDYNEQFF. The DNA for the CDR3 is TGTGCCAGCAGTGAAAGGTCGGGAGGGGACTACAATGAGCAGTTCTTC.

This sequence joins TRBV18 and TRBJ2-5; the match to TRBD2 covers 10 bases. The CDR3 is 16 residues long. The V segment lost 2 bases and the J segment 2 bases; nucleotides outside the gene matches: 5. CDR1 is KGHSH, CDR2 LQKENI, per germline. The CDR3 DNA is TGTGCCAGCTCACCATTAGCGGGGGGTCGACAAGAGACCCAGTACTTC. Translating it yields CASSPLAGGRQETQYF. Using reference TRBV18 and TRBJ2-5 for the parts outside the CDR3, the full variable domain is NAGVMQNPRHLVRRRGQEARLRCSPMKGHSHVYWYRQLPEEGLKFMVYLQKENIIDESGMPKERFSAEFPKEGPSILRIQQVVRGDSAAYFCASSPLAGGRQETQYFGPGTRLLVL.

This clone was counted between two and nine times. The V gene is TRBV11-3, the J gene TRBJ2-7; no reliable D call. This CDR3 is built from 10 residues. Trimming left V 8 bases short and J 0 bases short, with 2 bases between. Germline V gene data show CDR1 as SGHNT and CDR2 as YENEEA. CDR3 sequence reads: CASRSYEQYF. In DNA, the CDR3 is TGTGCCAGCCGCTCCTACGAGCAGTACTTC.

The V call is TRBV27, the J call TRBJ2-1; maybe TRBD2 (6 bases). The CDR3 has 14 residues. The germline V gene encodes CDR1 MNHEY and CDR2 SMNVEV (reference sequence). V shed 3 bases and J shed 1 base, with 7 bases lying between them. CDR3 nucleotide sequence: TGTGCCAGCAGTTTTCGGGGGTCCTACAATGAGCAGTTCTTC. It specifies CASSFRGSYNEQFF.

The chain employs TRBV6-5 and TRBJ2-5; unclear D gene. V gave up 0 bases and J gave up 5 bases, with 7 bases separating them. In germline, CDR1 is MNHEY, CDR2 SVGAGI. The CDR3 covers 13 residues. CDR3 sequence: CASSYSFGETQYF. CDR3 nucleotides: TGTGCCAGCAGTTACTCGTTCGGGGAGACCCAGTACTTC.